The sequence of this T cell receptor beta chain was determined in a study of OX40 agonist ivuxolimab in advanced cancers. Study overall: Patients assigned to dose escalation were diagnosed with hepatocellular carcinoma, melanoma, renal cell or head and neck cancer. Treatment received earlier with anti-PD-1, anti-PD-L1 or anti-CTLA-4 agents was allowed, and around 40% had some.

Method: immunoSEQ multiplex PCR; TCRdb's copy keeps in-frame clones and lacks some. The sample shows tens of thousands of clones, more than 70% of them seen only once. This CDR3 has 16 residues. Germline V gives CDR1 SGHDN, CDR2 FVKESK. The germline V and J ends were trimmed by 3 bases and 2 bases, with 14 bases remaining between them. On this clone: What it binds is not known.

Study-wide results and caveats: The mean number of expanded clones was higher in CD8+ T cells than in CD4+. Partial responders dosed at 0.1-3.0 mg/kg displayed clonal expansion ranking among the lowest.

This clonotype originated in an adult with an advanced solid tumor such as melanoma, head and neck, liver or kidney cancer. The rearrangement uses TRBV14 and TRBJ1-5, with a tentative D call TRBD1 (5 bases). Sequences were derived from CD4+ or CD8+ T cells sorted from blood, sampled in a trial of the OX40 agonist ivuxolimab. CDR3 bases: TGTGCCAGCAGCCAGAGAGGGGACCCTCGCAATCAGCCCCAGCATTTT. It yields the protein CASSQRGDPRNQPQHF.